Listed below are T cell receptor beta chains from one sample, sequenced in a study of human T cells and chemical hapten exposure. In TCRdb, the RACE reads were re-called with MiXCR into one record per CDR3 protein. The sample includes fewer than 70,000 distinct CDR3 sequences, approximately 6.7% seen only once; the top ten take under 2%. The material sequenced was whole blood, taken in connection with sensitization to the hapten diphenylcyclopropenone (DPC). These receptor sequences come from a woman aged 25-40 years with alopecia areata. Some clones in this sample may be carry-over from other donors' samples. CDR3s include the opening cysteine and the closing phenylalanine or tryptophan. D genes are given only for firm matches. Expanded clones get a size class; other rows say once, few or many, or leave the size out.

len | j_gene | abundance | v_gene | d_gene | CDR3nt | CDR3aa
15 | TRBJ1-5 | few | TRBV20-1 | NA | TGCAGTGCTAGAGATCCAAATTCCGTGAATCAGCCCCAGCATTTT | CSARDPNSVNQPQHF
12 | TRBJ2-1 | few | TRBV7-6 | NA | TGTGCCAGCAGCTTCTCGACCAATGAGCAGTTCTTC | CASSFSTNEQFF
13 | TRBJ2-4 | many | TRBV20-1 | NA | TGCAGTGCCAGGGAACTAGCCAAAAACATTCAGTACTTC | CSARELAKNIQYF
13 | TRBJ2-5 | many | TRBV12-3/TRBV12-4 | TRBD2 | TGTGCAACCCAGCGGGGGGTTTTGGAGACCCAGTACTTC | CATQRGVLETQYF
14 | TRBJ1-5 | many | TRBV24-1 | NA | TGTGCCACCAGGAAGGACACATTTCATCAGCCCCAGCATTTT | CATRKDTFHQPQHF
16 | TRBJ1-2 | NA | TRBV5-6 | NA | TGTGCCAGCAGCTTGACGCCCGACAGTACTTACTATGGCTACACCTTC | CASSLTPDSTYYGYTF
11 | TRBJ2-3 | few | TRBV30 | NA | TGTGCCTGGAGCCATTTGGATACGCAGTATTTT | CAWSHLDTQYF
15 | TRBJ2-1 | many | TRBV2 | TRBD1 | TGTGCCAGCAGTGCCGAACAGGGGGCTATGGATGAGCAGTTCTTC | CASSAEQGAMDEQFF
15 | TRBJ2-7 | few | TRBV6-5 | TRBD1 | TGTGCCAGCAGCGCCTCGGGACAGGGGTATGAAGAGCAGTACTTC | CASSASGQGYEEQYF
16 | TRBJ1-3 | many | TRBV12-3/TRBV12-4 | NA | TGTGCCAGCATCAAAGGGGGGCCATACACTGGAAACACCATATATTTT | CASIKGGPYTGNTIYF
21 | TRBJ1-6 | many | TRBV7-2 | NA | TGTGCCACGCCTGAGGGGGGCGACCCACAGTTCCTGAGCTCCTATAATTCACCCCTCCACTTT | CATPEGGDPQFLSSYNSPLHF
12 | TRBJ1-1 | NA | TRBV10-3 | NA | TGTGCCATCAGTGCCCGTGAGGGTGAAGCTTTCTTT | CAISAREGEAFF
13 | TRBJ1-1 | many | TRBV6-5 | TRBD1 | TGTGCCAGCAGACGACAGGGCGGGACTGAAGCTTTCTTT | CASRRQGGTEAFF
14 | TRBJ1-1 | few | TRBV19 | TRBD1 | TGTGCCAGTAGTCCCGGACAGGGTCAGGCTGAAGCTTTCTTT | CASSPGQGQAEAFF
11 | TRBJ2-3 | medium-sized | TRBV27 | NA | TGTGCCAGCAGGGGGGCAGATACGCAGTATTTT | CASRGADTQYF
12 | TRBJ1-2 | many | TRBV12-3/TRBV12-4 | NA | TGTGCCAGCACAAAAACGGGGGATGGCTACACCTTC | CASTKTGDGYTF
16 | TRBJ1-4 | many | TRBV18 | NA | TGTGCCAGCTCACGCCTCGTCCCGGCGATGGGGGAAAAACTGTTTTTT | CASSRLVPAMGEKLFF
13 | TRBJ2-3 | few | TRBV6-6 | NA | TGTGCCAGCAGTTGGGGTGGGGCAGATACGCAGTATTTT | CASSWGGADTQYF
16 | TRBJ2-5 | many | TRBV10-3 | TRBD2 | TGTGCCATCAGTGACTGGGCTAGCGGGGGTCAAGAGACCCAGTACTTC | CAISDWASGGQETQYF
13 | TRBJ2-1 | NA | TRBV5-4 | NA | TGTGCCAGCAGCTCTGGCCGGGGCAATGAGCAGTTCTTC | CASSSGRGNEQFF
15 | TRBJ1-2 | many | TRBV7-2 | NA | TGTGCCAGCAGCTTCGACGGGACCCCTAACTATGGCTACACCTTC | CASSFDGTPNYGYTF
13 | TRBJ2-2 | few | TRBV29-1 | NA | TGCAGCGTTGGCCAGGGGAACACCGGGGAGCTGTTTTTT | CSVGQGNTGELFF
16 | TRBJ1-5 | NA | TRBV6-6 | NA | TGTGCCAGCAGTCCGTCAGTGGGTTTGAGCAATCAGCCCCAGCATTTT | CASSPSVGLSNQPQHF
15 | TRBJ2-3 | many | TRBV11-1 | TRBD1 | TGTGCCAGCAGTTCAAGGACAGGGATCACAGATACGCAGTATTTT | CASSSRTGITDTQYF
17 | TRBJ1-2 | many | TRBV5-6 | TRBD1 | TGTGCCAGCAGCATGCCGCCGGGACAGGGGGCGGGCTATGGCTACACCTTC | CASSMPPGQGAGYGYTF
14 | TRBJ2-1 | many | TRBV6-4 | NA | TGTGCCAGCAGTGAAATTAGTGGGGCCAATGAGCAGTTCTTC | CASSEISGANEQFF
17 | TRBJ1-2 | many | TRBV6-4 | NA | TGTGCCAGCAGTGACGTGTACAGACCAAGTACTAACTATGGCTACACCTTC | CASSDVYRPSTNYGYTF
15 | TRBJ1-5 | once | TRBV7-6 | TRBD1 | TGTGCCAGCAGCTTAGGCAGGGGGGGCAATCAGCCCCAGCATTTT | CASSLGRGGNQPQHF
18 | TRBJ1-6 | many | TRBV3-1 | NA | TGTGCCAGCAGCCAAGGGTACTCAGGCGACTCCTATAATTCACCCCTCCACTTT | CASSQGYSGDSYNSPLHF
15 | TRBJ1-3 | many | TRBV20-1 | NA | TGCAGTGCTAGTGTTGCGGTTTTGGCTGGAAACACCATATATTTT | CSASVAVLAGNTIYF
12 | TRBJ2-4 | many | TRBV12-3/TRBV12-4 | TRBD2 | TGTGCCAGCGGGGGGGGTTGGGACATTCAGTACTTC | CASGGGWDIQYF
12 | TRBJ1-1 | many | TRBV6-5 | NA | TGTGCCAGCAGTCCAACGACTGGGCACGCTTTCTTT | CASSPTTGHAFF
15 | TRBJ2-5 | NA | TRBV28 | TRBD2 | TGTGCCAGCAGTCCCTTTACTAGCGGACAAGAGACCCAGTACTTC | CASSPFTSGQETQYF
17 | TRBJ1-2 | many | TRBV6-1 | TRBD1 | TGTGCCAGCAGTGAAATTGTAACTCGGGACAGAATATATGGCTACACCTTC | CASSEIVTRDRIYGYTF
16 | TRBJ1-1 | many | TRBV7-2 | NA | TGTGCCAGCAGCTTGGGGGGGGCCCCAATGAACACTGAAGCTTTCTTT | CASSLGGAPMNTEAFF
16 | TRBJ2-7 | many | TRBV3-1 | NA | TGTGCCAGCAGCTCTCGAATTCCGGGGCCCACCTACGAGCAGTACTTC | CASSSRIPGPTYEQYF
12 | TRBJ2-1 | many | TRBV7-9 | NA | TGTGCCAGCAGCTTAGTATTAAATGAGCAGTTCTTC | CASSLVLNEQFF
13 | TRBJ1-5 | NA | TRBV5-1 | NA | TGCGCCAGCAGCTTGGGAGTCGGTCAGCCCCAGCATTTT | CASSLGVGQPQHF
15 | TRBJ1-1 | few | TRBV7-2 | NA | TGTGCCAGCAGCTTAATTCGGGGCACCAACGCTGAAGCTTTCTTT | CASSLIRGTNAEAFF
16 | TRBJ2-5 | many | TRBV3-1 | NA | TGTGCCAGCAGCCCCGGGGTAGCGGTGATCCAAGAGACCCAGTACTTC | CASSPGVAVIQETQYF